This entry lists 5 T cell receptor beta chains sequenced from one sample in a study of cytomegalovirus exposure and HLA in healthy donors. PCR amplification relied on 60 Vbeta primers (plus 13 Jbeta primers). The assay was immunoSEQ multiplex PCR, and TCRdb's table has in-frame clones only and misses some. The sample lists approximately 290,000 clones, 80% seen once, with 0.3% to 0.35% in the top ten. Sequencing was done on a sample of PBMCs. These receptors were taken from a girl aged 2-10 years in good health and CMV-seronegative.

This chain links TRBV5-5 with TRBJ2-7, with 11 bases matching TRBD2. Germline assignment: CDR1 SGHKS and CDR2 YYEKEE (reference sequence). The J segment lost 4 bases and the V segment lost 4 bases, leaving 10 bases of the junction unmatched. The CDR3 spans 16 residues. The CDR3: CASSQKTSGKDYEQYF. CDR3 DNA sequence: TGTGCCAGCAGCCAAAAGACTAGCGGGAAGGATTACGAGCAGTACTTC. Together with reference TRBV5-5 and TRBJ2-7, the CDR3 gives the full variable domain: DAGVTQSPTHLIKTRGQQVTLRCSPISGHKSVSWYQQVLGQGPQFIFQYYEKEERGRGNFPDRFSARQFPNYSSELNVNALLLGDSALYLCASSQKTSGKDYEQYFGPGTRLTVT.

The chain links TRBV10-1 to TRBJ2-5; tentative D call: TRBD2 (5 bases). Germline V lookup: CDR1 WNHNN, CDR2 SYGVQD (reference sequence). The CDR3 length is 14 residues. Between the trimmed V and J ends, which lost 2 bases and 7 bases, there was a span of 14 bases. This CDR3 reads CASSEREPSGTQYF. Written as DNA, the CDR3 is TGCGCCAGCAGTGAGCGGGAACCCTCGGGGACCCAGTACTTC.

The rearrangement links TRBV4-1 to TRBJ2-1; no clear D gene. V was cut by 1 base and J by 4 bases, with 11 bases left in between. The germline V gene has CDR1 MGHRA and CDR2 YSYEKL. CDR3 length: 15 residues. CDR3 DNA: TGCGCCAGCAGCCAAGTAGTCCAGGTTTACAATGAGCAGTTCTTC. This sequence encodes CASSQVVQVYNEQFF.

The chain links TRBV19 to TRBJ1-5; no clear D. Germline assignment: CDR1 LNHDA and CDR2 SQIVND (reference sequence). The CDR3 spans 12 residues. V lost 3 bases and J 11 bases, leaving 11 bases between the germline ends. The CDR3: CASSIDYGAQHF. CDR3 DNA: TGTGCCAGTAGTATCGACTATGGGGCCCAGCATTTT.

The chain couples TRBV2 to TRBJ1-2; 10 bases fit TRBD1. The germline V gene encodes CDR1 SNHLY and CDR2 FYNNEI. CDR3 length: 14 residues. V was pared by 4 bases and J by 7 bases, with 6 bases of the junction left unmatched. Written as DNA, the CDR3 is TGTGCCAGCAGTGTGGGACAGGGGTCCAGTGGCTACACCTTC. Translated, it gives CASSVGQGSSGYTF.